Given below is one T cell receptor beta chain in context. Germline trimming cut 0 bases from V and 1 base from J; bases unmatched to any gene: 7. This CDR3 is built from 18 residues. Germline V gives CDR1 SGHAT, CDR2 FQNNGV. Per the original data handling: Cell counts per sample came from amplifying reference gene primers. Some clones are missing from TCRdb's copy, which holds only in-frame ones; the method was immunoSEQ multiplex PCR. For V, J and clone size, that table is used; D and trimming come from the DNA. The sample has fewer than 700,000 clones, roughly 91% seen once; the top ten hold 7.5% to 9.5%. These data come from a study of blood T cell repertoires in COVID-19. Study-level background: The United States, Italy and Spain supplied acute and convalescent COVID-19 samples.

During active infection, Seattle patients enrolled and were then monitored through disease. The TCR sequence derives from a woman in her 50s with COVID-19, enrolled during active disease. The gene calls are TRBV11-2 and TRBJ2-5; 11 bases fit TRBD2. The sample taken for sequencing was peripheral blood. Here the CDR3 reads CASSLDLGTSGGQETQYF. CDR3 sequence (DNA): TGTGCCAGCAGCTTAGATTTAGGCACTAGCGGGGGCCAAGAGACCCAGTACTTC. Full variable domain (missing parts from reference TRBV11-2 and TRBJ2-5): EAGVAQSPRYKIIEKRQSVAFWCNPISGHATLYWYQQILGQGPKLLIQFQNNGVVDDSQLPKDRFSAERLKGVDSTLKIQPAKLEDSAVYLCASSLDLGTSGGQETQYFGPGTRLLVL.